This T cell receptor (beta chain) comes out of a study of PD-1 blockade in classical Hodgkin lymphoma. Assay: immunoSEQ multiplex PCR; the TCRdb copy retains only in-frame clones and omits some. The sample records 35,000 to 40,000 clones, about 90% being singletons. Study observations and caveats: Baseline diversity in complete responders resembled that of newly diagnosed patients. Patients with an early start, nivolumab under 1 year after ASCT, were excluded. Lower baseline TCR diversity was reported for newly diagnosed patients than for healthy donors.

Concerning this clone: Its antigen is undetermined.

Patients all relapsed after autologous stem cell transplantation, and there was variation in brentuximab vedotin exposure. This CDR3 contains 15 residues. V lost 6 bases and J 6 bases, leaving 21 bases between the germline ends. Germline V lookup: CDR1 KGHSH, CDR2 LQKENI. The sample consisted of peripheral blood mononuclear cells (PBMCs), taken before the second cycle of nivolumab. This TCR derives from a human donor with classical Hodgkin lymphoma. V and J are TRBV18 and TRBJ2-7, with D unclear. The CDR3 DNA sequence: TGTGCCAGCTCGACCACAGACGGCACTGCCTCCGAGCAGTACTTC. Amino acids: CASSTTDGTASEQYF.